The 14 T cell receptor beta chains below were found in one sample sequenced in a study of human T cells and chemical hapten exposure. TCRdb analysed the RACE reads with MiXCR anew, one entry per CDR3 protein. The sample has 100,000 or so distinct CDR3 sequences, less than 40% seen once. Time point defined: patch test 3, about 24 weeks after DPC sensitization. Specified treatment: therapeutic diphenylcyclopropenone sensitization with weekly scalp DPC. Sequences were derived from whole blood, sampled in connection with sensitization to the hapten diphenylcyclopropenone (DPC). These TCRs come from a man aged 40-49 years with alopecia areata. Some clones in this sample may be carry-over from other donors' samples.

The genes are TRBV30 and TRBJ2-5, with D hard to call. Germline CDR1 is GTSNPN and CDR2 is SVGIG (reference sequence). Trimming removed 0 bases from V and 3 bases from J, with 8 bases in between. The CDR3 is 13 amino acids. For the CDR3, the DNA is TGTGCCTGGAGTGTTGGGGTTGAAGAGACCCAGTACTTC. Translating it yields CAWSVGVEETQYF. The full variable domain, completed using reference TRBV30 and TRBJ2-5, is SQTIHQWPATLVQPVGSPLSLECTVEGTSNPNLYWYRQAAGRGLQLLFYSVGIGQISSEVPQNLSASRPQDRQFILSSKKLLLSDSGFYLCAWSVGVEETQYFGPGTRLLVL.

This rearrangement joins TRBV21-1 to TRBJ2-7; TRBD2, the table's D call, lacks a check against the DNA. TRBV21-1 is flagged as a pseudogene. This CDR3 is 14 amino acids long. The CDR3 loop is CASSRRGGPFRPYV. CDR3 in DNA: TGTGCCAGCAGCCGCCGGGGGGGCCCTTTTCGCCCGTACGTC.

V gene TRBV6-1 combines with J gene TRBJ2-7; 10 bases are shared with TRBD1. The V gene end was trimmed by 1 base and the J gene end by 3 bases; junction bases not matched to a gene: 9. The CDR3 covers 17 residues. The V gene's germline CDR1 is MNHNS and CDR2 SASEGT. The CDR3 protein is CASSEEGFGTGVYEQYF. CDR3 DNA sequence: TGTGCCAGCAGTGAAGAAGGTTTCGGGACAGGGGTCTACGAGCAGTACTTC.

The genes are TRBV29-1 and TRBJ1-1; D is ambiguous. V dropped 5 bases and J dropped 0 bases, with 7 bases sitting between them. The CDR3 runs to 12 residues. Germline V gene lookup returns CDR1 SQVTM and CDR2 ANQGSEA. CDR3 sequence reads: CSVRHLNTEAFF. CDR3 nucleotides: TGCAGCGTTCGACACCTGAACACTGAAGCTTTCTTT.

The chain combines TRBV29-1 with TRBJ2-3, with TRBD1 identical over 7 bases. With 8 bases clipped from V and 7 bases from J, the junction kept 6 bases outside the gene matches. The germline gives CDR1 SQVTM, CDR2 ANQGSEA. CDR3 length: 11 amino acids. The CDR3 loop is CSTATGNTQYF. In nucleotides, the CDR3 is TGCAGCACCGCGACAGGGAATACGCAGTATTTT.

This clonotype has only a few counts. The V gene is TRBV7-3, the J gene TRBJ2-5; TRBD2 might be the D (6 bases). The CDR3 runs 13 residues. With 5 bases removed from V and 3 bases from J, the gap between germline ends came to 10 bases. Per the germline V gene, CDR1 is SGHTA and CDR2 is FQGTGA. CDR3 in amino acids: CASSLGLKETQYF. CDR3 nucleotides: TGTGCCAGCAGCCTAGGACTAAAAGAGACCCAGTACTTC.

The chain joins TRBV7-2 to TRBJ2-3; TRBD2 agrees at 10 bases. The germline V gene has CDR1 SGHTA and CDR2 FQGNSA. The CDR3 is made up of 16 amino acids. The V gene end was trimmed by 6 bases and the J gene end by 6 bases; junction bases not matched to a gene: 12. Here the CDR3 reads CASSSPGTSVFDTQYF. The CDR3 coding sequence is TGTGCCAGCAGTTCCCCCGGGACTAGCGTCTTTGATACGCAGTATTTT.

This clonotype was seen once. V gene TRBV5-1 combines with J gene TRBJ2-1; D may be TRBD1 (8 bases). CDR3 length equals 16 residues. Trimming took 7 bases from V and 4 from J, leaving 21 bases between them. Germline V gives CDR1 SGHRS, CDR2 YFSETQ. In nucleotides, the CDR3 is TGCGCCAGCCGGGAGGCGACAGGGGTCGGATACAATGAGCAGTTCTTC. This encodes CASREATGVGYNEQFF.

The V gene is TRBV29-1, the J gene TRBJ2-3, with D perhaps being TRBD1 or TRBD2 (5 bases each). CDR3 size: 15 residues. CDR1 SQVTM and CDR2 ANQGSEA come from the germline V gene. Trimming removed 4 bases at V and 1 base at J, with 15 bases between. CDR3 bases: TGCAGCGTTGCTCATCGAGTGGGGGGCACAGATACGCAGTATTTT. Translating it yields CSVAHRVGGTDTQYF.

The V call is TRBV6-6, the J call TRBJ2-2, with D perhaps matching TRBD2 (7 bases). Germline assignment: CDR1 MNHNY and CDR2 SVGAGI (reference sequence). This CDR3 has 14 residues. Trimming pared 6 bases from V and 3 bases from J, leaving 11 bases between. The DNA for the CDR3 is TGTGCCAGCAGGGGGAGGGGGGACACCGGGGAGCTGTTTTTT. Protein product: CASRGRGDTGELFF.

The rearrangement uses TRBV28 and TRBJ2-3; no clear D gene. The germline V gene has CDR1 MDHEN and CDR2 SYDVKM. Trimming took off 7 bases at V and 5 bases at J, with 13 bases between the two ends. The CDR3 covers 13 residues. CDR3: CASKVTVGDTQYF. The CDR3 coding sequence is TGTGCCAGCAAAGTCACAGTTGGAGATACGCAGTATTTT.

Only a few counts were recorded for this clonotype. J is TRBJ1-3 and V is TRBV9; D gene unclear. This CDR3 has 12 residues. V was cut by 2 bases and J by 4 bases, with 4 bases left in between. The germline V gene encodes CDR1 SGDLS and CDR2 YYNGEE. The CDR3 DNA reads TGTGCCAGCAGCGTTCAGGGAAACACCATATATTTT. It yields the protein CASSVQGNTIYF.

This rearrangement joins TRBV7-2 to TRBJ2-5; possibly TRBD2 for D (6 bases). V lost 5 bases to trimming and J lost 10 bases, with 23 bases between them. The CDR3 is 15 residues long. CDR1 and CDR2 (germline): SGHTA, FQGNSA. The CDR3 DNA follows: TGTGCCAGCAGCCCCACTAATCGCCCGGGAGAAGGCCAGTACTTC. Its protein is CASSPTNRPGEGQYF.

The chain uses TRBV9 and TRBJ2-6; no clear D gene. The CDR3 is made up of 14 amino acids. V gave up 6 bases and J gave up 0 bases, with 7 bases separating them. Germline CDR1 and CDR2: SGDLS and YYNGEE. The CDR3 bases are TGTGCCAGCAACACAGACTCTGGGGCCAACGTCCTGACTTTC. This codes for CASNTDSGANVLTF.